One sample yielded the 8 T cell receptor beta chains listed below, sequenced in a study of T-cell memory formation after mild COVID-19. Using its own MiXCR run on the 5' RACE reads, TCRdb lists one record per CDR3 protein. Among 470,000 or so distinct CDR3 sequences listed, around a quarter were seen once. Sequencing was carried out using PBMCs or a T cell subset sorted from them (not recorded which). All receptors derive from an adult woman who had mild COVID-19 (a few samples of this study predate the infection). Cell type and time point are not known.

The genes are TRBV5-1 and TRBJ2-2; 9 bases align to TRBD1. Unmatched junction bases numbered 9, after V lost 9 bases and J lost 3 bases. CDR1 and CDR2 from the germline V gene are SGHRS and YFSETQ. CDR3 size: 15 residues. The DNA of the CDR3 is TGCGCCACTACCGCGACAGGGGGGGACACCGGGGAGCTGTTTTTT. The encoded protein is CATTATGGDTGELFF.

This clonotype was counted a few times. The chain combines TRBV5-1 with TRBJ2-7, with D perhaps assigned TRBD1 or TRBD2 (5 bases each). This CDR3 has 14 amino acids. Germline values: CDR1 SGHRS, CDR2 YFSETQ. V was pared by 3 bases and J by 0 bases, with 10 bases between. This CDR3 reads CASSSGTYSYEQYF. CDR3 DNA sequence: TGCGCCAGCAGCTCCGGGACCTACTCCTACGAGCAGTACTTC.

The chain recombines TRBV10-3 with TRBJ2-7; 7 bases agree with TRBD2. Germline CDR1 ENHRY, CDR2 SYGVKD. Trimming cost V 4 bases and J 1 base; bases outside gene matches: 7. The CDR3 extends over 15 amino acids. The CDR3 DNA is TGTGCCATCAGTGCGGGCAGGGAGGGATCCTACGAGCAGTACTTC. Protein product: CAISAGREGSYEQYF.

The CDR3 DNA follows: TGTGCCAGCAGCGACAGCCATACTACCGGGGAGCTGTTTTTT. It translates to CASSDSHTTGELFF. V usage is TRBV12-3 or TRBV12-4 and J usage is TRBJ2-2; a possible D gene is TRBD1 (5 bases). The CDR3 spans 14 residues. V lost 6 bases and J 5 bases, leaving 13 bases between the germline ends.

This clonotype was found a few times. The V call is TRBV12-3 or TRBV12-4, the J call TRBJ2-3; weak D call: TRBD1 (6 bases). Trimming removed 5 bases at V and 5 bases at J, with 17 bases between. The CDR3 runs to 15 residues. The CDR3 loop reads CASSPGLPRGDTQYF. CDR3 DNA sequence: TGTGCCAGCAGTCCTGGCCTACCCAGGGGAGATACGCAGTATTTT.

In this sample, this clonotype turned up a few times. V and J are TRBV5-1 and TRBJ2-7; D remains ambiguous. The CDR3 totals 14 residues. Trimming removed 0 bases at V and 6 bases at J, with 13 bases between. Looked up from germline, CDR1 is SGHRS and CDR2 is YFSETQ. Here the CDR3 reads CASSLVGEVGEQYF. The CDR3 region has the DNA TGCGCCAGCAGCTTGGTTGGCGAAGTTGGCGAGCAGTACTTC.

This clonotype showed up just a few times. This CDR3 is CATSKTSGGVPRGTGELFF. The CDR3 DNA follows: TGTGCCACCAGCAAAACTAGCGGGGGGGTTCCGCGCGGGACCGGGGAGCTGTTTTTT. This rearrangement joins TRBV15 to TRBJ2-2, with TRBD2 matching 13 bases. The CDR3 sequence is 19 residues long. Germline-derived CDR1 and CDR2 are LNHNV and YYDKDF (reference sequence). Trimming took 4 bases from V and 5 from J; bases not matched to a gene: 13.

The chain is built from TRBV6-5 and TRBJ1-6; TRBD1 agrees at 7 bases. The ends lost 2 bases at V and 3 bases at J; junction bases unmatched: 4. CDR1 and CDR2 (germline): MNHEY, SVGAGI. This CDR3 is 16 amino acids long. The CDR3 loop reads CASSYTRTGYNSPLHF. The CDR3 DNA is TGTGCCAGCAGTTACACTCGGACAGGCTATAATTCACCCCTCCACTTT.